This TCR beta chain was recovered during a study of CD8+CD57+ T cells in acquired aplastic anemia. Overall study: The average for DNA from sorted CD4+ and CD8+ cells was 2.5 to 4 ug.

This clonotype came up many times. Genomic DNA templated the TCR beta VDJ and CDR3 profiling. TCRdb re-derived calls from the reads in MiXCR, one entry per CDR3 protein. The data show some 120,000 distinct CDR3 sequences, with 55% to 70% seen just once and about 29% held by the top ten. This CDR3 spans 12 amino acids. Losses at the gene ends were 5 bases for V and 9 bases for J; bases not matched to a gene: 4. Germline V gives CDR1 SGHVS, CDR2 FQNEAQ. For sequencing, patients were chosen who had shown expansion of CD8+CD57+ cells by flow cytometry. By the time of blood sampling, patients had still received no therapy.

The clonotype was recovered from a human donor with aplastic anemia. This chain uses TRBV7-8 with TRBJ2-1; 7 bases line up with TRBD2. Sequencing used sorted CD4+, CD8+, or CD8+CD57+ T cells (not recorded which) from PBMCs. The CDR3 coding sequence is TGTGCCAGCAGCCCCACGGGGGGTGAGCAGTTCTTC. Encoded protein: CASSPTGGEQFF.